The clone carrying this TCR beta chain showed up many times. This specimen belongs to a study of T-cell reconstitution after alpha-beta-depleted transplantation in children. The CDR3 is made up of 14 amino acids. The V gene lost 0 bases and the J gene lost 2 bases, with 6 bases spanning the gap. The germline V gene has CDR1 MNHEY and CDR2 SVGEGT. Construction of the TCRbeta library involved unique molecular identifiers. Via MiXCR, TCRdb re-called the PCR reads, giving one row per CDR3 protein. The data contain 170,000 or so distinct CDR3 sequences, approximately 7% of them singletons. The sample in question was PBMCs from the stem cell graft donor, obtained from the stem cell graft. V gene TRBV6-2 or TRBV6-3 combines with J gene TRBJ2-3, with D uncertain. The receptor was derived from a human donor who donated a stem cell graft to a child with Wiskott-Aldrich syndrome. DNA for the CDR3: TGTGCCAGCAGTTACTCCCGGGCCACAGATACGCAGTATTTT. It encodes CASSYSRATDTQYF.